This T cell receptor (beta chain) is from a study of vaccination effects on CD4 cells after COVID-19. Using immunoSEQ multiplex PCR, the repertoire was profiled, and TCRdb retains in-frame clones only, with some absent. The sample lists more than 20,000 clones; around 70% were seen once. Pools of viral peptides were used by the ViraFEST assay to expand antigen-specific CD4+ T cells ahead of sequencing. Culture lasted roughly eleven days before CD4+ T cell isolation. Each person got two doses of an mRNA SARS-CoV-2 vaccine, BNT162b2 or mRNA-1273. The study found no prior SARS-CoV-2 infection in the vaccine recipients, who tested negative for nucleocapsid antibodies. Half-medium replacement with IL-2 medium occurred on days 3 and 7. Germline-derived CDR1 and CDR2 are SGHNT and YENEEA. The CDR3 has 14 residues. V lost 5 bases, J lost 4 bases, and 13 bases lay in between. General study results and limits: Convalescent patients were scarce, and early post-infection timepoints were absent.

Notes on this clone: Its antigen remains unidentified.

This clonotype originated in a human donor who received a COVID-19 vaccine. This chain uses TRBV11-3 with TRBJ2-3; possibly TRBD2 for D (5 bases). The input for sequencing was CD4+ T cells from PBMCs cultured with HCoV-NL63 spike peptides, taken after COVID-19 vaccination. DNA for the CDR3: TGTGCCAGCAGCGCCTCCCGGGGAGCAGATACGCAGTATTTT. Protein: CASSASRGADTQYF. The variable domain in full, completed from reference TRBV11-3 and TRBJ2-3, reads EAGVVQSPRYKIIEKKQPVAFWCNPISGHNTLYWYLQNLGQGPELLIRYENEEAVDDSQLPKDRFSAERLKGVDSTLKIQPAELGDSAVYLCASSASRGADTQYFGPGTRLTVL.